This passage covers 26 T cell receptor beta chains from one sample sequenced in a study of T-cell memory formation after mild COVID-19. One entry per CDR3 protein, called by TCRdb with MiXCR from the 5' RACE reads. The sample carries hundreds of thousands of distinct CDR3 sequences, around 15% recorded once. The sequenced sample consisted of PBMCs or a T cell subset sorted from them (not recorded which). These receptors originate from an adult woman who had mild COVID-19 (a few samples of this study predate the infection). Cell type and time point are not known.

The table lists this clonotype with a few counts. The V and J genes are TRBV4-3 and TRBJ2-2; unclear D gene. Deletions cut 0 bases from V and 5 bases from J, with 7 bases between. The V gene's germline CDR1 is LGHNA and CDR2 YSLEER. The CDR3 consists of 14 residues. The CDR3 reads CASSQDFRTGELFF. For the CDR3, the DNA is TGCGCCAGCAGCCAAGATTTCCGGACCGGGGAGCTGTTTTTT.

The chain is built from TRBV30 and TRBJ1-5; D ambiguous. V was pared by 2 bases and J by 6 bases, with 8 bases between. The germline V gene encodes CDR1 GTSNPN and CDR2 SVGIG (reference sequence). The CDR3 covers 12 residues. The CDR3 protein is CAWSSVSQPQHF. The CDR3 region has the DNA TGTGCCTGGAGTTCCGTAAGTCAGCCCCAGCATTTT.

The gene calls are TRBV19 and TRBJ1-1; TRBD1 aligns across 7 bases. This CDR3 has 13 residues. Losses at the gene ends were 7 bases for V and 11 bases for J; bases not matched to a gene: 13. Germline CDR1 LNHDA, CDR2 SQIVND (reference sequence). DNA for the CDR3: TGTGCCAGTATTAGTGGAGGGGGCAGGTGGGCTTTCTTT. Its translation is CASISGGGRWAFF.

This clonotype was observed a handful of times. The chain couples TRBV30 to TRBJ2-3; D unclear. This CDR3 has 14 amino acids. Trimming left V 3 bases short and J 2 bases short, with 12 bases between. Germline loops: CDR1 GTSNPN, CDR2 SVGIG (reference sequence). CDR3 nucleotide sequence: TGTGCCTGGAGAAGCAAGGGATACACAGATACGCAGTATTTT. Its protein is CAWRSKGYTDTQYF.

This clonotype turned up a few times. The rearrangement uses TRBV20-1 and TRBJ2-1; D not certain. Germline lookup yields CDR1 DFQATT and CDR2 SNEGSKA (reference sequence). This CDR3 comprises 15 residues. Trimming pared 2 bases from V and 5 bases from J, leaving 16 bases between. The CDR3 protein is CSARYARRADNEQFF. The CDR3 bases are TGCAGTGCTAGATATGCGAGAAGGGCCGACAATGAGCAGTTCTTC.

This clonotype was counted a few times. This chain links TRBV5-1 with TRBJ2-7; D is ambiguous. The CDR3 length is 15 residues. Germline loops: CDR1 SGHRS, CDR2 YFSETQ. V lost 0 bases, J lost 3 bases, and 13 bases lay in between. CDR3 DNA: TGCGCCAGCAGCTTGGTCGATGGACGGAGCTACGAGCAGTACTTC. Its protein is CASSLVDGRSYEQYF.

This clonotype was found a few times. This sequence joins TRBV4-3 and TRBJ1-2; TRBD1 is a possible D gene (6 bases). Trimming took 3 bases from V and 7 from J, leaving 15 bases between them. Germline CDR1 is LGHNA and CDR2 is YSLEER. The CDR3 sequence is 14 residues long. The CDR3 sequence: CASSQARGSFGYTF. In DNA, the CDR3 is TGCGCCAGCAGCCAGGCCAGGGGAAGCTTTGGCTACACCTTC.

The J gene is TRBJ2-1, the V gene TRBV9, with 9 bases aligning to TRBD2. In germline, CDR1 is SGDLS, CDR2 YYNGEE. J lost 2 bases, V lost 0 bases, and 3 bases had no gene match. The CDR3 has 16 residues. The CDR3 DNA follows: TGTGCCAGCAGCGTAGGGGCGGGGGGGCCCTACAATGAGCAGTTCTTC. Translating it yields CASSVGAGGPYNEQFF.

This clonotype has at least ten counts. The chain recombines TRBV7-9 with TRBJ1-5, with D possibly being TRBD1 (6 bases). Trimming removed 0 bases from V and 4 bases from J, with 10 bases in between. From germline, CDR1 is SEHNR and CDR2 FQNEAQ (reference sequence). This CDR3 contains 15 residues. The CDR3 sequence is CASSLASGANQPQHF. The CDR3 DNA is TGTGCCAGCAGCTTAGCATCGGGGGCGAATCAGCCCCAGCATTTT.

This chain uses TRBV15 with TRBJ1-4; 9 positions agree with TRBD1. The ends lost 10 bases at V and 6 bases at J; junction bases unmatched: 3. The CDR3 has 12 amino acids. Germline lookup yields CDR1 LNHNV and CDR2 YYDKDF (reference sequence). The CDR3, as DNA: TGTGCCATCGGGACAGGGTATGAAAAACTGTTTTTT. Translating it yields CAIGTGYEKLFF.

This sequence joins TRBV5-4 and TRBJ1-1; D unresolved. The germline gives CDR1 SGHNT, CDR2 YYREEE (reference sequence). V gave up 1 base and J gave up 5 bases, with 12 bases separating them. The CDR3 runs to 14 residues. CDR3 sequence reads: CASSLIGVKTEAFF. CDR3 sequence (DNA): TGTGCCAGCAGCTTGATCGGGGTTAAGACTGAAGCTTTCTTT.

The rearrangement joins TRBV11-2 to TRBJ2-3; 12 nucleotides agree with TRBD2. This CDR3 has 16 residues. After removal of 1 base from V and 4 bases from J, the junction contained 3 bases not matched to a gene. The germline V gene encodes CDR1 SGHAT and CDR2 FQNNGV. In DNA, the CDR3 is TGTGCCAGCAGCTTAGTCCTAGCGGGAGGGCCAGATACGCAGTATTTT. This codes for CASSLVLAGGPDTQYF.

V and J are TRBV7-9 and TRBJ2-7; possibly TRBD1 or TRBD2 for D (5 bases each). With 5 bases removed from V and 9 bases from J, the gap between germline ends came to 23 bases. The germline CDR1 and CDR2 sequences are SEHNR and FQNEAQ (reference sequence). This CDR3 spans 15 amino acids. The CDR3, as DNA: TGTGCCAGCAGCCCTACCACACCGACCACGGGGCCGCAGTACTTC. Protein sequence: CASSPTTPTTGPQYF.

This clonotype was observed a handful of times. The chain combines TRBV7-9 with TRBJ2-1; D is tentatively TRBD1 or TRBD2 (7 bases each). The CDR3 is 15 amino acids. Trimming stripped 5 bases from V and 3 bases from J, with 14 bases between. Germline V CDR1 and CDR2: SEHNR, FQNEAQ (reference sequence). CDR3 in amino acids: CASSPQGGIYNEQFF. In nucleotides, the CDR3 is TGTGCCAGCAGCCCCCAGGGGGGGATCTACAATGAGCAGTTCTTC.

This clonotype was seen ten or more times. The rearrangement links TRBV18 to TRBJ1-2; D remains unclear. Germline loops: CDR1 KGHSH, CDR2 LQKENI. The V gene lost 3 bases and the J gene lost 4 bases, with 12 bases spanning the gap. The CDR3 is 14 residues long. The CDR3 spells CASSPGTGIYGYTF. In DNA, the CDR3 is TGTGCCAGCTCACCGGGCACCGGAATCTATGGCTACACCTTC.

This clonotype was detected only a few times. This rearrangement joins TRBV20-1 to TRBJ2-1, with 13 nucleotides matching TRBD2. V lost 5 bases, J lost 0 bases, and 1 base stayed unmatched. In germline, CDR1 is DFQATT, CDR2 SNEGSKA (reference sequence). CDR3 size: 15 residues. The CDR3 loop is CSAWTSGSSYNEQFF. CDR3 in DNA: TGCAGTGCTTGGACTAGCGGGAGCTCCTACAATGAGCAGTTCTTC.

This chain connects TRBV10-3 to TRBJ2-3, with D possibly being TRBD2 (6 bases). The CDR3 has 16 amino acids. The germline V gene encodes CDR1 ENHRY and CDR2 SYGVKD. Trimming shortened V by 4 bases and J by 4 bases, and 18 bases separated the two germline ends. In DNA form, the CDR3 reads TGTGCCATCAGTGGGCGACTTGGAGGGGTTGCAGATACGCAGTATTTT. Encoded protein: CAISGRLGGVADTQYF.

The chain employs TRBV29-1 and TRBJ2-1, with 10 positions matching TRBD2. Germline CDR1 is SQVTM and CDR2 is ANQGSEA. V lost 4 bases and J lost 2; bases outside the gene matches: 14. This CDR3 has 18 residues. CDR3: CSVVPGTPLAGTYNEQFF. The CDR3 DNA follows: TGCAGCGTTGTGCCCGGGACACCACTAGCGGGAACCTACAATGAGCAGTTCTTC.

The chain combines TRBV7-7 with TRBJ1-1; the D gene is possibly TRBD1 (5 bases). Germline V lookup: CDR1 SSHAT, CDR2 FNYEAQ (reference sequence). This CDR3 is built from 21 residues. The V end lost 2 bases, the J end lost 0 bases, and 28 bases lay between the germline ends. The CDR3 DNA sequence: TGTGCCAGCAGCTTAATTGTCGTTGACAGCTCCAAGGATGACATGAACACTGAAGCTTTCTTT. It codes for CASSLIVVDSSKDDMNTEAFF.

The rearrangement links TRBV7-9 to TRBJ2-6; no reliable D call. The ends were cut back, 5 bases at V and 1 base at J, with 9 bases in the middle. The CDR3 is made up of 15 amino acids. Looked up from germline, CDR1 is SEHNR and CDR2 is FQNEAQ (reference sequence). CDR3 amino acids: CASSLRASGANVLTF. In DNA form, the CDR3 reads TGTGCCAGCAGCCTACGAGCATCTGGGGCCAACGTCCTGACTTTC. Drawing the rest from reference TRBV7-9 and TRBJ2-6, the complete variable domain is DTGVSQNPRHKITKRGQNVTFRCDPISEHNRLYWYRQTLGQGPEFLTYFQNEAQLEKSRLLSDRFSAERPKGSFSTLEIQRTEQGDSAMYLCASSLRASGANVLTFGAGSRLTVL.

This clonotype was picked up a small number of times. The chain uses TRBV12-5 and TRBJ1-5; the match to TRBD1 covers 8 bases. The CDR3 is 16 residues long. Trimming took 3 bases from V and 3 from J; bases not matched to a gene: 7. Germline V gene data show CDR1 as LGHNT and CDR2 as FRNRAP. CDR3 bases: TGTGCTAGTGGTTTAACCTGGACAGGGAACAATCAGCCCCAGCATTTT. Translating it yields CASGLTWTGNNQPQHF.

This chain uses TRBV6-2 or TRBV6-3 with TRBJ2-3; 9 bases align to TRBD2. The CDR3 contains 16 residues. Trimming cost V 4 bases and J 2 bases; bases outside gene matches: 7. Per germline, CDR1 MNHEY and CDR2 SVGEGT. The CDR3 sequence: CASSSYSGRNTDTQYF. The CDR3, as DNA: TGTGCCAGCAGTTCCTATAGCGGGAGAAACACAGATACGCAGTATTTT.

The chain has TRBV20-1 and TRBJ2-5; D not certain. V lost 0 bases to trimming and J lost 5 bases, with 10 bases between them. Germline assignment: CDR1 DFQATT and CDR2 SNEGSKA (reference sequence). The CDR3 sequence is 13 residues long. The CDR3 loop is CSARDGLHETQYF. The CDR3 nucleotides are TGCAGTGCTAGAGATGGGCTGCACGAGACCCAGTACTTC.

The J gene is TRBJ2-3, the V gene TRBV5-1, with D perhaps matching TRBD2 (6 bases). The germline CDR1 and CDR2 sequences are SGHRS and YFSETQ. V lost 4 bases, J lost 4 bases, and 10 bases lay in between. The CDR3 contains 13 residues. CDR3 bases: TGCGCCAGCAGCCGACTAGGGTCAGATACGCAGTATTTT. Protein: CASSRLGSDTQYF.

As for this clonotype: A much larger clone differs by one base, so this may be a read error. The chain couples TRBV5-1 to TRBJ1-6, with D possibly being TRBD1 (5 bases). V lost 2 bases and J lost 6, with 9 bases in between. Germline assignment: CDR1 SGHRS and CDR2 YFSETQ. The CDR3 loop spans 14 amino acids. The CDR3 loop is CASSLRGRNSPLHF. CDR3 nucleotide sequence: TGCGCCAGCAGCTTACGGGGACGTAATTCACCCCTCCACTTT. The entire variable domain, with the rest obtained from reference TRBV5-1 and TRBJ1-6, is as follows: KAGVTQTPRYLIKTRGQQVTLSCSPISGHRSVSWYQQTPGQGLQFLFEYFSETQRNKGNFPGRFSGRQFSNSRSEMNVSTLELGDSALYLCASSLRGRNSPLHFGNGTRLTVT.

This clonotype was seen at least ten times. This rearrangement joins TRBV6-1 to TRBJ1-2; unclear D gene. Germline V gives CDR1 MNHNS, CDR2 SASEGT. This CDR3 spans 13 amino acids. The ends were cut back, 0 bases at V and 1 base at J, with 3 bases in the middle. In nucleotides, the CDR3 is TGTGCCAGCAGTGAAGCGGGTAACTATGGCTACACCTTC. It encodes CASSEAGNYGYTF.